The 18 T cell receptor beta chains reported below all come from one sample, sequenced in a study of shared clonotypes between healthy human individuals. The naive CD8 population came from CD45RO-negative cells selected for CCR7, without terminally differentiated effector memory CD45RA+ cells. Assay used: immunoSEQ multiplex PCR; TCRdb lists only in-frame clones, some missing. This table holds some 2.1 million clones, roughly 93% found once. The sample comprised naive CD8+ T cells from PBMCs. The origin of the receptors is a young man in good health. Some clones in this sample may be carry-over from other donors' samples.

The rearrangement links TRBV29-1 to TRBJ2-7; D is unresolved. CDR3 size: 13 residues. The V gene's germline CDR1 is SQVTM and CDR2 ANQGSEA. V lost 5 bases and J 0 bases, leaving 11 bases between the germline ends. CDR3 coding DNA: TGCAGCGTTAGGCCAGTCGGCTCCTACGAGCAGTACTTC. Translating it yields CSVRPVGSYEQYF.

V and J are TRBV27 and TRBJ1-1; 7 bases agree with TRBD1. From germline, CDR1 is MNHEY and CDR2 SMNVEV (reference sequence). This CDR3 comprises 14 residues. V lost 3 bases, J lost 4 bases, and 5 bases stayed unmatched. The CDR3 is CASSFLSGGTEAFF. DNA for the CDR3: TGTGCCAGCAGTTTTCTCTCAGGGGGCACTGAAGCTTTCTTT.

The rearrangement joins TRBV28 to TRBJ1-2, with D uncertain. The germline V gene has CDR1 MDHEN and CDR2 SYDVKM. V dropped 5 bases and J dropped 3 bases, with 25 bases sitting between them. The CDR3 is 18 amino acids. The CDR3 sequence: CASSPTQDLAILYYGYTF. The CDR3 nucleotides read TGTGCCAGCAGTCCGACGCAGGACTTGGCGATATTGTACTATGGCTACACCTTC.

The V call is TRBV7-7, the J call TRBJ2-2, with D unclear. V was shortened by 8 bases and J by 1 base, with 11 bases between the two germline ends. CDR3 size: 14 residues. Germline V gene data show CDR1 as SSHAT and CDR2 as FNYEAQ (reference sequence). As DNA, the CDR3 is TGTGCCAGCCTAAAATCGCTGAACACCGGGGAGCTGTTTTTT. Amino acid sequence: CASLKSLNTGELFF.

V gene TRBV5-1 combines with J gene TRBJ1-1; weak D call: TRBD1 (5 bases). Germline lookup yields CDR1 SGHRS and CDR2 YFSETQ. The CDR3 totals 16 residues. V shed 4 bases and J shed 1 base, with 17 bases lying between them. CDR3 region: CASSPRPGRQNTEAFF. In DNA form, the CDR3 reads TGCGCCAGCAGCCCCCGACCGGGACGGCAGAACACTGAAGCTTTCTTT.

CDR3 nucleotide sequence: TGCGCCAGCAGCTTCGACAGGGGGTCGGGAAACACCATATATTTT. Its protein is CASSFDRGSGNTIYF. The chain is built from TRBV5-1 and TRBJ1-3; the match to TRBD1 covers 9 bases. The CDR3 length is 15 residues. From germline, CDR1 is SGHRS and CDR2 YFSETQ. With 2 bases clipped from V and 4 bases from J, the junction kept 4 bases outside the gene matches.

The chain recombines TRBV4-2 with TRBJ2-2, with TRBD2 matching over 11 bases. The germline CDR1 and CDR2 sequences are LGHNA and YNFKEQ. CDR3 length: 18 residues. V lost 5 bases and J lost 3; bases outside the gene matches: 11. The CDR3 sequence: CASSTGTSGWADTGELFF. Written as DNA, the CDR3 is TGTGCCAGCAGCACCGGGACTAGCGGTTGGGCGGACACCGGGGAGCTGTTTTTT.

The chain employs TRBV9 and TRBJ1-1; 7 nucleotides align to TRBD1. There are 16 residues in the CDR3. Germline V gives CDR1 SGDLS, CDR2 YYNGEE. J gave up 6 bases and V 4 bases, and 15 bases lay outside the gene matches. CDR3 sequence: CASSPQDRMPGAEAFF. The CDR3 DNA is TGTGCCAGCAGCCCTCAGGACAGGATGCCGGGGGCTGAAGCTTTCTTT.

This clone showed up just once. CDR3 region: CASSLRRISTDTQYF. CDR3 nucleotide sequence: TGTGCCAGCAGTTTGCGCAGAATCAGCACAGATACGCAGTATTTT. The chain uses TRBV28 and TRBJ2-3; D remains unclear. Trimming left V 3 bases short and J 0 bases short, with 10 bases between. The CDR3 contains 15 residues. Germline V gives CDR1 MDHEN, CDR2 SYDVKM.

V is TRBV6-5 and J is TRBJ2-6; TRBD1 agrees at 8 bases. The CDR3 is 15 residues long. Germline V CDR1 and CDR2: MNHEY, SVGAGI. The V segment lost 10 bases and the J segment 2 bases; nucleotides outside the gene matches: 7. The CDR3 DNA is TGTGCCACCACGGACAGGGAAACTGGGGCCAACGTCCTGACTTTC. This encodes CATTDRETGANVLTF.

The rearrangement joins TRBV30 to TRBJ1-2; D unresolved. This CDR3 has 14 amino acids. The germline V gene encodes CDR1 GTSNPN and CDR2 SVGIG (reference sequence). With 4 bases removed from V and 5 bases from J, the gap between germline ends came to 17 bases. CDR3 DNA: TGTGCCTGGAAAGAGCTCTGGCCCGCTTATGGCTACACCTTC. Translated, it gives CAWKELWPAYGYTF.

The chain uses TRBV9 and TRBJ1-5; maybe TRBD1 (5 bases). CDR3 length: 16 residues. Trimming left V 4 bases short and J 9 bases short, with 23 bases between. Germline loops: CDR1 SGDLS, CDR2 YYNGEE. The CDR3 region has the DNA TGTGCCAGCAGCTCCGTCGCGGGACCTACGGTTCTGCCCCAGCATTTT. Translation: CASSSVAGPTVLPQHF.

As concerns this clone: The sample carries other DNA sequences with the same CDR3. This sequence joins TRBV27 and TRBJ2-1; 8 bases match TRBD1. Unmatched junction bases numbered 8, after V lost 5 bases and J lost 2 bases. From germline, CDR1 is MNHEY and CDR2 SMNVEV (reference sequence). CDR3 length equals 16 residues. DNA for the CDR3: TGTGCCAGCAGTCCCTCGACAGGGGAGACCTACAATGAGCAGTTCTTC. Encoded protein: CASSPSTGETYNEQFF.

This chain joins TRBV9 and TRBJ2-1, with a tentative D call TRBD1 (5 bases). Trimming took 3 bases from V and 9 from J, leaving 13 bases between them. From germline, CDR1 is SGDLS and CDR2 YYNGEE. The CDR3 has 13 amino acids. CDR3 nucleotides: TGTGCCAGCAGCGGTAGCATAGGGGTTGAGCAGTTCTTC. As protein: CASSGSIGVEQFF.

This rearrangement joins TRBV7-9 to TRBJ1-4, with D uncertain. The CDR3 has 16 amino acids. Per the germline V gene, CDR1 is SEHNR and CDR2 is FQNEAQ (reference sequence). V was trimmed by 4 bases and J by 5 bases, leaving 17 bases between them. The CDR3 sequence is CASSSGPGGTNEKLFF. DNA for the CDR3: TGTGCCAGCAGCTCCGGACCGGGTGGTACCAATGAAAAACTGTTTTTT.

This chain joins TRBV28 and TRBJ1-1, with a weak D call TRBD1 (5 bases). V gave up 8 bases and J gave up 1 base, with 11 bases separating them. CDR3 size: 13 residues. Germline assignment: CDR1 MDHEN and CDR2 SYDVKM. The CDR3 loop reads CASAQTGNTEAFF. DNA of the CDR3: TGTGCCAGCGCACAAACAGGGAACACTGAAGCTTTCTTT.

This chain uses TRBV5-1 with TRBJ1-1; D perhaps matches TRBD1 (5 bases). The V gene lost 4 bases and the J gene lost 8 bases, with 21 bases spanning the gap. The CDR3 runs to 15 residues. Germline assignment: CDR1 SGHRS and CDR2 YFSETQ. The CDR3 is CASSLGRWEEGEAFF. DNA for the CDR3: TGCGCCAGCAGCCTGGGCCGATGGGAGGAGGGGGAAGCTTTCTTT.

The rearrangement joins TRBV9 to TRBJ2-1; 10 bases map to TRBD2. This CDR3 has 13 residues. The V gene's germline CDR1 is SGDLS and CDR2 YYNGEE. Germline trimming cut 6 bases from V and 8 bases from J; bases unmatched to any gene: 5. In DNA form, the CDR3 reads TGTGCCAGCACTCCTAGCGGGAGCCATGAGCAGTTCTTC. Its protein product is CASTPSGSHEQFF.